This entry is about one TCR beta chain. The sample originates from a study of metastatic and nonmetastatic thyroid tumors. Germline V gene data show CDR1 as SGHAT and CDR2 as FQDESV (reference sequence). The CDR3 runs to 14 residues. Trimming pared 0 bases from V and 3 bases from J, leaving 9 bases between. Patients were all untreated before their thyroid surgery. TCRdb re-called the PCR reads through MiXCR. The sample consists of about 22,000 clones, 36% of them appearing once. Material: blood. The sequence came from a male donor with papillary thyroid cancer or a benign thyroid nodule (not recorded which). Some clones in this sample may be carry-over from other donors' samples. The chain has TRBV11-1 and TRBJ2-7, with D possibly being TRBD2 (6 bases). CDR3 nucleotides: TGTGCCAGCAGCTTAGCGGGAGGTAACTACGAGCAGTACTTC. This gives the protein CASSLAGGNYEQYF. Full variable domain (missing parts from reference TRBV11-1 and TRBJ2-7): EAEVAQSPRYKITEKSQAVAFWCDPISGHATLYWYRQILGQGPELLVQFQDESVVDDSQLPKDRFSAERLKGVDSTLKIQPAELGDSAMYLCASSLAGGNYEQYFGPGTRLTVT.